The next 25 T cell receptor beta chains were all read from a single sample in a study of T cells after yellow fever vaccination. Each CDR3 protein gets one entry after TCRdb re-called the 5' RACE reads with MiXCR. The table records approximately 90,000 distinct CDR3 sequences, about an eighth of them present only once. The sequencing used CD8+ T cells not binding an NS4B(214-222) dextramer, sorted from PBMCs, collected about 21 days after the first yellow fever vaccination. These receptors originate from a man aged 18 to 29 who received the YFV17D yellow fever vaccine.

The V and J genes are TRBV30 and TRBJ2-1; D is unresolved. Germline V lookup: CDR1 GTSNPN, CDR2 SVGIG (reference sequence). The CDR3 runs 12 residues. V lost 0 bases and J 6 bases, leaving 6 bases between the germline ends. Here the CDR3 reads CAWSVFSNEQFF. In DNA, the CDR3 is TGTGCCTGGAGTGTATTTAGCAATGAGCAGTTCTTC.

This clonotype was counted only a few times. V and J are TRBV10-1 and TRBJ2-3; no reliable D call. V dropped 6 bases and J dropped 2 bases, with 12 bases sitting between them. CDR1 and CDR2 from the germline V gene are WNHNN and SYGVQD (reference sequence). This CDR3 has 14 amino acids. CDR3 residues: CASSRLTVTDTQYF. The CDR3 DNA reads as TGCGCCAGCAGCCGACTTACTGTCACAGATACGCAGTATTTT.

This clonotype was seen a few times. V is TRBV16 and J is TRBJ1-4, with D maybe TRBD1 (6 bases). The V end lost 4 bases, the J end lost 8 bases, and 8 bases lay between the germline ends. Germline V CDR1 and CDR2: KGHSY, FQNENV. This CDR3 region has 12 residues. The CDR3 spells CASSRRGEKLFF. The CDR3 nucleotides are TGTGCCAGCAGCCGAAGGGGGGAAAAACTGTTTTTT.

The table lists this clonotype with many counts. V usage is TRBV4-2 and J usage is TRBJ1-5; 9 nucleotides agree with TRBD1. The CDR3 extends over 15 amino acids. Germline V gives CDR1 LGHNA, CDR2 YNFKEQ. V dropped 5 bases and J dropped 0; count of bases not matched to a gene: 2. The CDR3 spells CASSSQGASNQPQHF. The DNA of the CDR3 is TGTGCCAGCAGCTCACAGGGGGCTAGCAATCAGCCCCAGCATTTT.

V usage is TRBV29-1 and J usage is TRBJ1-1; perhaps TRBD1 as D (5 bases). V lost 4 bases and J 4 bases, leaving 10 bases between the germline ends. The CDR3 contains 12 residues. Per the germline V gene, CDR1 is SQVTM and CDR2 is ANQGSEA. CDR3 DNA sequence: TGCAGCGTTGCAGGGAGAGTCACTGAAGCTTTCTTT. Translating it yields CSVAGRVTEAFF.

V gene TRBV6-5 combines with J gene TRBJ1-2, with D unresolved. Germline assignment: CDR1 MNHEY and CDR2 SVGAGI. Trimming cost V 2 bases and J 7 bases, with 5 bases left between them. CDR3 length: 11 residues. The CDR3: CASSYGIGYTF. In DNA form, the CDR3 reads TGTGCCAGCAGTTACGGAATTGGCTACACCTTC.

This clonotype came up many times. This rearrangement joins TRBV7-6 to TRBJ2-3; TRBD2 matches 8 bases. Germline V lookup: CDR1 SGHVS, CDR2 FNYEAQ. V trimming: 4 bases; J trimming: 4 bases; junction bases outside the gene matches: 10. CDR3 length: 16 residues. The CDR3 here is CASSSPGGVIADTQYF. CDR3 nucleotides: TGTGCCAGCAGCTCCCCCGGGGGGGTTATCGCAGATACGCAGTATTTT.

The chain is built from TRBV7-2 and TRBJ2-7; no clear D. Germline CDR1 is SGHTA and CDR2 is FQGNSA. CDR3 size: 14 residues. V lost 2 bases and J 6 bases, leaving 14 bases between the germline ends. DNA of the CDR3: TGTGCCAGCAGCTTACTACACATCCCGGGCGAGCAGTACTTC. This sequence encodes CASSLLHIPGEQYF. Full variable domain (missing parts from reference TRBV7-2 and TRBJ2-7): GAGVSQSPSNKVTEKGKDVELRCDPISGHTALYWYRQSLGQGLEFLIYFQGNSAPDKSGLPSDRFSAERTGGSVSTLTIQRTQQEDSAVYLCASSLLHIPGEQYFGPGTRLTVT.

This clonotype was seen only a few times. A much larger clone sits a single nucleotide away, making a read error possible. The chain has TRBV20-1 and TRBJ2-5; 9 bases are shared with TRBD2. Germline V CDR1 and CDR2: DFQATT, SNEGSKA (reference sequence). The CDR3 has 18 amino acids. V lost 2 bases and J lost 5; bases outside the gene matches: 18. CDR3 sequence: CSARLPGLARGPEETQYF. CDR3 nucleotides: TGCAGTGCTAGACTTCCCGGACTAGCGAGGGGGCCGGAGGAGACCCAGTACTTC.

This clonotype has more than one count but fewer than ten. An end of the junction differs from the germline gene, which may be a read error. The chain employs TRBV7-9 and TRBJ2-7; 7 nucleotides match TRBD1. Germline V gene lookup returns CDR1 SEHNR and CDR2 FQNEAQ (reference sequence). The CDR3 loop spans 11 amino acids. Written as DNA, the CDR3 is TGTGCCAGCAGCCTCTTGGGACAGAATGACTTC. It encodes CASSLLGQNDF. Complete variable domain (other parts from reference TRBV7-9 and TRBJ2-7): DTGVSQNPRHKITKRGQNVTFRCDPISEHNRLYWYRQTLGQGPEFLTYFQNEAQLEKSRLLSDRFSAERPKGSFSTLEIQRTEQGDSAMYLCASSLLGQNDFGPGTRLTVT.

The chain recombines TRBV6-5 with TRBJ1-1; D uncertain. V was clipped by 0 bases and J by 6 bases, with 8 bases between them. This CDR3 region has 13 residues. CDR1 and CDR2 from the germline V gene are MNHEY and SVGAGI. CDR3 nucleotide sequence: TGTGCCAGCAGTTACTCGAGTGGTTCTGAAGCTTTCTTT. Its protein product is CASSYSSGSEAFF.

Ten or more counts support this clonotype. The V call is TRBV6-5, the J call TRBJ1-1; 8 positions agree with TRBD1. The length of the CDR3 is 14 residues. J lost 7 bases, V lost 3 bases, and 7 bases had no gene match. CDR1 and CDR2 from the germline V gene are MNHEY and SVGAGI. DNA of the CDR3: TGTGCCAGCAGTTATAGTAGAGGACAGGGTGAAGCTTTCTTT. The encoded protein is CASSYSRGQGEAFF.

V is TRBV4-3 and J is TRBJ1-2; no definite D call. V lost 4 bases to trimming and J lost 3 bases, with 12 bases between them. This CDR3 region has 14 residues. Germline V gene lookup returns CDR1 LGHNA and CDR2 YSLEER. CDR3 amino acids: CASSRDTTYYGYTF. DNA for the CDR3: TGCGCCAGCAGCCGAGACACCACATACTATGGCTACACCTTC.

The V call is TRBV20-1, the J call TRBJ2-1, with 12 bases matching TRBD2. The CDR3 sequence is 16 residues long. V was pared by 1 base and J by 8 bases, with 9 bases of the junction left unmatched. From germline, CDR1 is DFQATT and CDR2 SNEGSKA (reference sequence). Here the CDR3 DNA reads TGCAGTGCTAGAGGGTCTAGCGGGGGGGCTCCGGATGAGCAGTTCTTC. Protein: CSARGSSGGAPDEQFF.

In this sample, this clonotype turned up a few times. CDR3 DNA: TGTGCCAGTAGTTTCCGGAGAGTGAACACTGAAGCTTTCTTT. Its protein product is CASSFRRVNTEAFF. The rearrangement links TRBV19 to TRBJ1-1, with D uncertain. The CDR3 runs to 14 residues. Germline CDR1 reads LNHDA; CDR2 reads SQIVND (reference sequence). V was trimmed by 5 bases and J by 0 bases, leaving 10 bases between them.

This clonotype was seen a handful of times. The chain employs TRBV7-9 and TRBJ2-1; D might be TRBD1 or TRBD2, each matching 6 bases. The ends were cut back, 5 bases at V and 4 bases at J, with 12 bases in the middle. The germline gives CDR1 SEHNR, CDR2 FQNEAQ (reference sequence). The CDR3 is 14 residues long. Here the CDR3 DNA reads TGTGCCAGCAGCACCAAAGGGGGGTACAATGAGCAGTTCTTC. Translating it yields CASSTKGGYNEQFF.

The genes are TRBV29-1 and TRBJ1-1, with no clear D. V lost 5 bases to trimming and J lost 3 bases, with 7 bases between them. CDR1 is SQVTM, CDR2 ANQGSEA, per germline. CDR3 length equals 11 residues. Here the CDR3 reads CSVLWDTEAFF. The CDR3 DNA reads as TGCAGCGTTTTATGGGACACTGAAGCTTTCTTT.

This chain uses TRBV6-2 or TRBV6-3 with TRBJ2-3; 11 positions agree with TRBD2. V was clipped by 6 bases and J by 6 bases; unmatched bases: 14. CDR3 length: 17 amino acids. In germline, CDR1 is MNHEY, CDR2 SVGEGT. The DNA for the CDR3 is TGTGCCAGCAGCCTTCCGTCTAGCGGGGGGAATGGGGATACGCAGTATTTT. Translation gives CASSLPSSGGNGDTQYF.

This clonotype was detected many times. The chain has TRBV29-1 and TRBJ2-1, with 9 bases that match TRBD1. Germline CDR1 is SQVTM and CDR2 is ANQGSEA. J was trimmed by 5 bases and V by 1 base; bases with no gene match: 6. The CDR3 is 15 residues long. DNA for the CDR3: TGCAGCGTTGAAGGGGGGGACAGGGAAGACAATGAGCAGTTCTTC. Translated: CSVEGGDREDNEQFF.

The chain links TRBV5-1 to TRBJ1-6; perhaps TRBD1 as D (5 bases). This CDR3 region has 12 residues. Trimming took 7 bases from V and 7 from J, leaving 9 bases between them. Germline CDR1 SGHRS, CDR2 YFSETQ. The CDR3 nucleotides are TGCGCCAGCCGGGGCGGCAATTCACCCCTCCACTTT. Translated: CASRGGNSPLHF.

The rearrangement links TRBV27 to TRBJ1-2, with TRBD1 matching over 8 bases. CDR3 length: 15 residues. The germline V gene has CDR1 MNHEY and CDR2 SMNVEV (reference sequence). Losses at the gene ends were 5 bases for V and 2 bases for J; bases not matched to a gene: 7. The CDR3 DNA reads TGTGCCAGCAGTCAGTCCGGGACAGGCAACTATGGCTACACCTTC. Translation: CASSQSGTGNYGYTF.

The chain uses TRBV4-1 and TRBJ1-4; the D gene is possibly TRBD1 (6 bases). The germline V and J ends were trimmed by 4 bases and 8 bases, with 14 bases remaining between them. The CDR3 is 14 residues long. Germline-derived CDR1 and CDR2 are MGHRA and YSYEKL. CDR3 nucleotide sequence: TGCGCCAGCAGCCGAGGGGGGGGTAGGGAAAAACTGTTTTTT. It codes for CASSRGGGREKLFF.

The sample holds many counts of this clonotype. The chain has TRBV29-1 and TRBJ2-7; maybe TRBD2 (7 bases). V shed 6 bases and J shed 5 bases, with 14 bases lying between them. The CDR3 spans 12 residues. Germline V CDR1 and CDR2: SQVTM, ANQGSEA. The CDR3 DNA is TGCAGCGTCCTGATCGGGGGGCACGAGCAGTACGTC. Translating gives CSVLIGGHEQYV.

The table lists this clonotype with a few counts. The chain employs TRBV6-5 and TRBJ1-1; D is ambiguous. Germline CDR1 and CDR2: MNHEY and SVGAGI. V was pared by 2 bases and J by 6 bases, with 10 bases between. This CDR3 has 13 residues. The CDR3 coding sequence is TGTGCCAGCAGTTACATCGATGACGCTGAAGCTTTCTTT. It codes for CASSYIDDAEAFF.

Only a few counts were recorded for this clonotype. V gene TRBV5-8 combines with J gene TRBJ2-6, with D perhaps being TRBD1 or TRBD2 (5 bases each). The germline V gene encodes CDR1 SGHTS and CDR2 YDEGEE. The CDR3 consists of 17 residues. V dropped 4 bases and J dropped 0 bases, with 14 bases sitting between them. CDR3: CASSVRDGLSGANVLTF. CDR3 sequence (DNA): TGTGCCAGCAGCGTCCGGGACGGCCTCTCTGGGGCCAACGTCCTGACTTTC.